This T cell receptor (beta chain) was sequenced for a study of CXCR3-negative and CXCR3-positive naive CD8 T cells. Study results and limitations: The TRB CDR3s that CXCR3-positive naive cells carried were more hydrophobic than those of CXCR3-negative naive cells.

The CDR3 extends over 13 amino acids. The germline V gene has CDR1 SQVTM and CDR2 ANQGSEA. As concerns this clonotype: Its antigen remains unidentified.

The TRB libraries of cDNA were built by UMI-labeled 5' RACE. One entry per CDR3 protein, without DNA, is what TCRdb gives after re-calling the 5' RACE reads. The clone table shows 140,000 to 150,000 distinct CDR3 sequences, with the ten largest holding around 0.3%. Sequenced material: naive CXCR3+ CD8+ T cells from blood. Subset given: CD45RO-CCR7+CD27+CD95- naive CD8+ T cells expressing CXCR3 (TNR3+). This chain joins TRBV29-1 and TRBJ1-2; TCRdb selects TRBD1, and the lack of DNA leaves this call unchecked. This TCR was recovered from a human donor in good health. Some clones in this sample may be carry-over from other donors' samples. This CDR3 reads CSVEGDKNYGYTF.